This T cell receptor (beta chain) was observed in a study of blood T cell repertoires in COVID-19. Turning to the study itself: COVID-19 samples collected from the United States, Italy and Spain covered acute and convalescent phases. Nucleic acid was either cDNA or gDNA, and it came from T cells, B-cell-depleted T cells, or PBMCs.

In the original workflow: Using reference gene primer amplification, nucleated cell counts were estimated. The data were produced by immunoSEQ multiplex PCR, yet TCRdb's version contains in-frame clones alone and is incomplete. V and J calls and clone size are those listed in that table; D and trimming were worked out from the DNA. The sample lists about 270,000 clones; 85% were seen once. Germline lookup yields CDR1 SQVTM and CDR2 ANQGSEA. The J segment lost 2 bases and the V segment lost 4 bases, leaving 3 bases of the junction unmatched. CDR3 length: 15 residues. The receptor's source is a woman between 45 and 60 years old with active or convalescent COVID-19. This rearrangement joins TRBV29-1 to TRBJ1-4, with 11 bases aligning to TRBD1. Sequencing input: peripheral blood. This CDR3 is CSVGGQGATNEKLFF. The CDR3 DNA sequence: TGCAGCGTTGGAGGACAGGGGGCCACTAATGAAAAACTGTTTTTT.